Following are 2 T cell receptor beta chains from one sample sequenced in a study of shared clonotypes between healthy human individuals. Naive-designated CD8 cells lacked CD45RO, were positively enriched for CCR7, and omitted terminally differentiated effector memory CD45RA+ cells. TCRdb's table, derived via immunoSEQ multiplex PCR, lists solely in-frame clones and lacks some. The table shows about 2 million clones, with about 94% occurring only once. Sequencing was done on a sample of naive CD8+ T cells sorted from blood. The receptors derive from a man aged 18 to 30 in good health.

The V gene is TRBV6-4, the J gene TRBJ2-7; 11 positions agree with TRBD2. From germline, CDR1 is MRHNA and CDR2 SNTAGT. This CDR3 is built from 16 residues. The V gene end was trimmed by 3 bases and the J gene end by 3 bases; junction bases not matched to a gene: 7. The CDR3 protein is CASSERLAGCSYEQYF. In DNA, the CDR3 is TGTGCCAGCAGTGAAAGACTAGCGGGGTGTAGCTACGAGCAGTACTTC.

As regards this clone: In the same sample, other DNA sequences code for this CDR3. The chain uses TRBV27 and TRBJ1-1; TRBD1 matches at 8 bases. This CDR3 comprises 15 residues. The junction had 3 bases not matched to a gene; V was cut back by 1 base and J by 2 bases. CDR1 and CDR2 from the germline V gene are MNHEY and SMNVEV (reference sequence). The CDR3 region has the DNA TGTGCCAGCAGTTTATGGCAGGGGGCCAACACTGAAGCTTTCTTT. It yields the protein CASSLWQGANTEAFF.